Listed below are T cell receptor beta chains from one sample, sequenced in a study of shared clonotypes between healthy human individuals. Only in-frame clones appear in the TCRdb table, and some are missing; sequencing was by immunoSEQ multiplex PCR. The table has some 2,000,000 clones, roughly 95% seen once; the top ten hold less than 0.15%. The sequencing sample was made of naive CD4+ T cells sorted from blood. These receptors were taken from a man between 18 and 29 years old in good health. The CDR3 runs from the conserved cysteine through the conserved F or W. The order of the fields is D gene, V gene, J gene, CDR3 DNA, CDR3 protein. The D gene is left open where the match is weak.

>.|TRBV30|TRBJ1-6
TGTGCCTGGAGACCGCAAGGGAATAATTCACCCCTCCACTTT
CAWRPQGNNSPLHF
>.|TRBV5-6|TRBJ2-3
TGTGCCAGCAGCTTGGACAGCACAGATACGCAGTATTTT
CASSLDSTDTQYF
>TRBD2|TRBV25-1|TRBJ2-1
TGTGCCAGCAGTGGATCAGCGGGAAATGAGCAGTTCTTC
CASSGSAGNEQFF
>.|TRBV7-2|TRBJ2-5
TGTGCCAGCAGCCCTACTACAGAGACCCAGTACTTC
CASSPTTETQYF
>TRBD1|TRBV30|TRBJ1-2
TGTGCCTGGACTACAACAGGACAGGGTAGGGGCTACACCTTC
CAWTTTGQGRGYTF
>.|TRBV6-6|TRBJ1-2
TGTGCCAGCAGTTACTCTCAGGGGAGGTTTGGCTACACCTTC
CASSYSQGRFGYTF
>TRBD2|TRBV5-4|TRBJ2-1
TGTGCCAGCAGCTTGGATAGCGGGGGGTTCAATGAGCAGTTCTTC
CASSLDSGGFNEQFF
>.|TRBV5-1|TRBJ1-2
TGCGCCAGCAGCTCTACAGGGCCCAACTATGGCTACACCTTC
CASSSTGPNYGYTF
>TRBD1|TRBV29-1|TRBJ2-7
TGCAGCGTTCCGACAGGGTTGAACGAGCAGTACTTC
CSVPTGLNEQYF
>TRBD1|TRBV6-1|TRBJ2-5
TGTGCCAGCAGTGAAGCGAGAGACAGGGGGCGGGAGACCCAGTACTTC
CASSEARDRGRETQYF
>TRBD2|TRBV10-3|TRBJ2-2
TGTGCCATCAGTGGGGGGGGACTAGCCGAGCTGTTTTTT
CAISGGGLAELFF
>.|TRBV9|TRBJ2-1
TGTGCCAGCAGCGTAGAGTGGGGGTCCTACAATGAGCAGTTCTTC
CASSVEWGSYNEQFF
>TRBD1|TRBV4-3|TRBJ2-3
TGCGCCAGCAGCCAAGATGTAGGACAGGGGGCTACAGATACGCAGTATTTT
CASSQDVGQGATDTQYF
>TRBD1|TRBV7-9|TRBJ2-2
TGTGCCAGCAGCTCGCAGGGGGCGGACAACGGGGAGCTGTTTTTT
CASSSQGADNGELFF